These 13 T cell receptor beta chains were all obtained from the same sample, sequenced in a study of T cell responses to AZD1222 COVID-19 vaccine. Sequenced by immunoSEQ multiplex PCR; TCRdb stores in-frame clones only, minus some. This sample has about 120,000 clones, with less than 90% found just once. The source was peripheral blood, collected on day 0 of AZD1222 vaccination. The source is an adult in good health.

This rearrangement joins TRBV10-3 to TRBJ1-3, with a tentative D call TRBD1 (6 bases). CDR3 length equals 14 residues. CDR1 and CDR2 (germline): ENHRY, SYGVKD. The V end lost 7 bases, the J end lost 4 bases, and 14 bases lay between the germline ends. CDR3 sequence reads: CAIKAGGAGNTIYF. For the CDR3, the DNA is TGTGCCATCAAAGCTGGGGGGGCCGGAAACACCATATATTTT.

The chain has TRBV5-4 and TRBJ1-5; TRBD1 agrees at 9 bases. V lost 4 bases to trimming and J lost 7 bases; unmatched junction nucleotides: 6. This CDR3 region has 14 residues. Germline V lookup: CDR1 SGHNT, CDR2 YYREEE (reference sequence). DNA for the CDR3: TGTGCCAGCAGCCCCGGGACAGGGATCCAGCCCCAGCATTTT. It yields the protein CASSPGTGIQPQHF.

The V and J genes are TRBV27 and TRBJ2-5, with 8 bases fitting TRBD2. After removal of 6 bases from V and 5 bases from J, the junction contained 14 bases not matched to a gene. Germline lookup yields CDR1 MNHEY and CDR2 SMNVEV (reference sequence). The CDR3 runs 16 residues. The CDR3 nucleotides are TGTGCCAGCAGGTCCTCTCAGCGGGAGCTTGGGGAGACCCAGTACTTC. This sequence encodes CASRSSQRELGETQYF.

The genes are TRBV27 and TRBJ2-1; 7 bases fit TRBD1. The CDR3 runs to 15 residues. Germline CDR1 and CDR2: MNHEY and SMNVEV (reference sequence). Trimming removed 5 bases from V and 5 bases from J; junction bases left unmatched: 9. The CDR3 reads CASSPNDRDHNEQFF. CDR3 DNA: TGTGCCAGCAGTCCCAACGACAGGGACCACAATGAGCAGTTCTTC.

The chain recombines TRBV7-9 with TRBJ1-2; 9 bases map to TRBD1. The V gene's germline CDR1 is SEHNR and CDR2 FQNEAQ (reference sequence). V dropped 1 base and J dropped 3; count of bases not matched to a gene: 3. CDR3 size: 15 residues. The CDR3 is CASSLGDRVDYGYTF. CDR3 nucleotide sequence: TGTGCCAGCAGCTTAGGGGACAGGGTTGACTATGGCTACACCTTC.

The chain employs TRBV9 and TRBJ2-2; 7 nucleotides align to TRBD2. The CDR3 has 15 amino acids. CDR1 SGDLS and CDR2 YYNGEE come from the germline V gene. Trimming at V came to 4 bases and at J to 5 bases, leaving 8 bases not matched to a gene. The CDR3 DNA sequence: TGTGCCAGCAGCCGGGGGGTAGCGCCTACCGGGGAGCTGTTTTTT. Translating gives CASSRGVAPTGELFF.

The chain combines TRBV18 with TRBJ2-2; D is undetermined. The CDR3 runs to 16 residues. Germline V lookup: CDR1 KGHSH, CDR2 LQKENI. Trimming shortened V by 6 bases and J by 2 bases, and 16 bases separated the two germline ends. The CDR3 is CASSPSRLTNTGELFF. CDR3 coding DNA: TGTGCCAGCTCCCCGTCCAGACTGACAAACACCGGGGAGCTGTTTTTT. Supplemented by reference TRBV18 and TRBJ2-2, the full variable domain reads NAGVMQNPRHLVRRRGQEARLRCSPMKGHSHVYWYRQLPEEGLKFMVYLQKENIIDESGMPKERFSAEFPKEGPSILRIQQVVRGDSAAYFCASSPSRLTNTGELFFGEGSRLTVL.

The chain has TRBV20-1 and TRBJ1-1, with D hard to call. V was shortened by 7 bases and J by 1 base, with 7 bases between the two germline ends. The CDR3 spans 11 residues. Looked up from germline, CDR1 is DFQATT and CDR2 is SNEGSKA (reference sequence). CDR3 DNA sequence: TGCAGTGGCAAGAAGAACACTGAAGCTTTCTTT. It yields the protein CSGKKNTEAFF.

The chain recombines TRBV7-9 with TRBJ1-1; TRBD1 matches 7 bases. The germline V gene has CDR1 SEHNR and CDR2 FQNEAQ (reference sequence). The CDR3 length is 17 residues. V lost 4 bases, J lost 6 bases, and 17 bases stayed unmatched. Here the CDR3 DNA reads TGTGCCAGCAGCTCTATCCGGACAGGCAAGTTGGCCGCTGAAGCTTTCTTT. Amino acid sequence: CASSSIRTGKLAAEAFF. The variable domain in full, with the rest retrieved from reference TRBV7-9 and TRBJ1-1, is DTGVSQNPRHKITKRGQNVTFRCDPISEHNRLYWYRQTLGQGPEFLTYFQNEAQLEKSRLLSDRFSAERPKGSFSTLEIQRTEQGDSAMYLCASSSIRTGKLAAEAFFGQGTRLTVV.

V gene TRBV27 combines with J gene TRBJ2-3; D possibly uses TRBD1 or TRBD2 (6 bases each). Germline values: CDR1 MNHEY, CDR2 SMNVEV (reference sequence). This CDR3 has 13 residues. Trimming removed 6 bases at V and 8 bases at J, with 15 bases between. CDR3: CASSRGGGRTQYF. The CDR3 DNA sequence: TGTGCCAGCAGCCGCGGAGGGGGGCGTACGCAGTATTTT.

The genes are TRBV11-3 and TRBJ2-2, with D tentatively TRBD2 (5 bases). The CDR3 extends over 15 amino acids. Trimming took 0 bases from V and 5 from J, leaving 10 bases between them. Germline CDR1 and CDR2: SGHNT and YENEEA. CDR3 residues: CASSLDLSGTGELFF. Here the CDR3 DNA reads TGTGCCAGCAGCTTAGATCTATCGGGGACCGGGGAGCTGTTTTTT.

The chain combines TRBV7-9 with TRBJ2-5; D gene uncertain. There are 13 residues in the CDR3. V was clipped by 5 bases and J by 5 bases, with 12 bases between them. Germline V lookup: CDR1 SEHNR, CDR2 FQNEAQ (reference sequence). The CDR3 region has the DNA TGTGCCAGCAGCCGCCGGATCGGGGAGACCCAGTACTTC. This sequence encodes CASSRRIGETQYF. Full variable domain (outside the CDR3, taken from reference TRBV7-9 and TRBJ2-5): DTGVSQNPRHKITKRGQNVTFRCDPISEHNRLYWYRQTLGQGPEFLTYFQNEAQLEKSRLLSDRFSAERPKGSFSTLEIQRTEQGDSAMYLCASSRRIGETQYFGPGTRLLVL.

The chain has TRBV6-6 and TRBJ1-2, with a weak D call TRBD1 (6 bases). The CDR3 spans 15 residues. Germline V lookup: CDR1 MNHNY, CDR2 SVGAGI (reference sequence). Trimming shortened V by 8 bases and J by 5 bases, and 21 bases separated the two germline ends. CDR3 amino acids: CASWPTGLVSYGYTF. In DNA form, the CDR3 reads TGTGCCAGCTGGCCTACAGGGTTGGTTTCGTATGGCTACACCTTC.